This TCR beta chain comes out of a study of cytomegalovirus exposure and HLA in healthy donors. CDR1 and CDR2 from the germline V gene are SGHNT and YENEEA. Trimming pared 1 base from V and 2 bases from J, leaving 12 bases between. The CDR3 totals 15 residues. The PCR was carried out with 60 Vbeta primers and 13 Jbeta primers. Data came from immunoSEQ multiplex PCR; TCRdb stores just in-frame clones and leaves some out. This table has tens of thousands of clones, 60% to 75% appearing once. The sequence derives from a man aged 35 to 55 in good health and CMV-seropositive. The V call is TRBV11-3, the J call TRBJ2-7; perhaps TRBD1 as D (6 bases). Sequencing was done on a sample of PBMCs. CDR3: CASSLVGACPYEQYF. The DNA of the CDR3 is TGTGCCAGCAGCTTAGTGGGGGCCTGCCCCTACGAGCAGTACTTC.